Below, 21 T cell receptor beta chains from the same sample are listed, as sequenced in a study of cytomegalovirus exposure and HLA in healthy donors. The PCR contained 60 Vbeta and 13 Jbeta primers. Method: immunoSEQ multiplex PCR; TCRdb's copy keeps in-frame clones and lacks some. The table includes around 160,000 clones, 55% to 80% detected once. Sequences were obtained from PBMCs. The receptor source for this set is a woman under 30 in good health and CMV-seropositive.

The chain is built from TRBV29-1 and TRBJ2-5; D perhaps matches TRBD1 (7 bases). Trimming shortened V by 7 bases and J by 5 bases, and 20 bases separated the two germline ends. This CDR3 contains 14 residues. The germline gives CDR1 SQVTM, CDR2 ANQGSEA. The CDR3 spells CSGHGGTADETQYF. In nucleotides, the CDR3 is TGCAGCGGCCACGGCGGGACAGCTGATGAGACCCAGTACTTC.

The DNA for the CDR3 is TGTGCCAGCTCACCAGGACAGGGGGGCTACTACGAGCAGTACTTC. This translates into CASSPGQGGYYEQYF. The chain couples TRBV18 to TRBJ2-7; 10 bases map to TRBD1. CDR3 length: 15 amino acids. CDR1 KGHSH and CDR2 LQKENI come from the germline V gene. With V trimmed by 2 bases and J by 3 bases, 4 bases remained unmatched.

The chain couples TRBV9 to TRBJ2-1; 8 bases agree with TRBD2. There are 15 residues in the CDR3. CDR1 and CDR2 (germline): SGDLS, YYNGEE. J lost 3 bases, V lost 0 bases, and 2 bases had no gene match. The CDR3 DNA is TGTGCCAGCAGCGTAGAGGGACTAGTCTACAATGAGCAGTTCTTC. Translated: CASSVEGLVYNEQFF. The complete variable domain, with remaining parts taken from reference TRBV9 and TRBJ2-1, reads DSGVTQTPKHLITATGQRVTLRCSPRSGDLSVYWYQQSLDQGLQFLIQYYNGEERAKGNILERFSAQQFPDLHSELNLSSLELGDSALYFCASSVEGLVYNEQFFGPGTRLTVL.

The chain carries TRBV10-3 and TRBJ2-7, with 7 bases matching TRBD1. V shed 0 bases, J shed 4 bases, and the junction held 12 bases outside the gene matches. The germline V gene encodes CDR1 ENHRY and CDR2 SYGVKD. The CDR3 consists of 17 residues. This chain's CDR3 is CAISESSRGQFKYEQYF. CDR3 nucleotide sequence: TGTGCCATCAGTGAGTCGAGCCGGGGACAGTTTAAATACGAGCAGTACTTC.

V is TRBV30 and J is TRBJ1-4; D might be TRBD1 (5 bases). V was clipped by 1 base and J by 3 bases, with 18 bases between them. The CDR3 totals 17 residues. The germline CDR1 and CDR2 sequences are GTSNPN and SVGIG (reference sequence). The CDR3 sequence: CAWSESMWTSANEKLFF. The CDR3 coding sequence is TGTGCCTGGAGTGAGAGCATGTGGACATCTGCTAATGAAAAACTGTTTTTT.

J is TRBJ2-7 and V is TRBV6-1; D might be TRBD2 (6 bases). V was pared by 2 bases and J by 6 bases, with 17 bases between. CDR3 length: 15 residues. Germline lookup yields CDR1 MNHNS and CDR2 SASEGT. The CDR3 DNA is TGTGCCAGCAGTGAAAGGTGGGAGGAGGGGCGCGAGCAGTACTTC. It codes for CASSERWEEGREQYF.

Here the CDR3 DNA reads TGTGCCATCGGGGGGGGCGCAGGGAGGACTGGAAACACCATATATTTT. The encoded protein is CAIGGGAGRTGNTIYF. V and J are TRBV10-3 and TRBJ1-3; the D gene is possibly TRBD1 (6 bases). Trimming removed 8 bases from V and 2 bases from J, with 19 bases in between. Germline CDR1 and CDR2: ENHRY and SYGVKD. The CDR3 is 16 amino acids.

The chain carries TRBV6-5 and TRBJ2-2; D call uncertain. The better agreement between TRBJ1-3 and the DNA end casts doubt on the J call. The CDR3 is made up of 14 amino acids. Germline loops: CDR1 MNHEY, CDR2 SVGAGI. CDR3 DNA: TGTGCCAGCAGAAACGGGATCTCTGGAAACACCATATATTTT. Translating it yields CASRNGISGNTIYF.

The chain has TRBV5-4 and TRBJ2-1; 9 nucleotides line up with TRBD2. V trimming: 0 bases; J trimming: 7 bases; junction bases outside the gene matches: 14. The CDR3 spans 18 residues. CDR1 is SGHNT, CDR2 YYREEE, per germline (reference sequence). CDR3 bases: TGTGCCAGCAGCTTGGTTCGTTTCGCGGGGGGGCCCTCGAATGAGCAGTTCTTC. Protein: CASSLVRFAGGPSNEQFF.

The J gene is TRBJ2-7, the V gene TRBV10-1, with 7 bases matching TRBD2. The length of the CDR3 is 13 residues. CDR1 is WNHNN, CDR2 SYGVQD, per germline (reference sequence). J was trimmed by 7 bases and V by 10 bases; bases with no gene match: 13. The DNA for the CDR3 is TGCGCCACCACGGCCAATCGAGCGGGAGAGCAGTACTTC. Its translation is CATTANRAGEQYF.

This clone was recorded only once. V gene TRBV27 combines with J gene TRBJ2-2; D possibly corresponds to TRBD2 (5 bases). With 1 base removed from V and 1 base from J, the gap between germline ends came to 10 bases. The CDR3 totals 16 residues. CDR1 is MNHEY, CDR2 SMNVEV, per germline (reference sequence). CDR3 nucleotides: TGTGCCAGCAGTTTATACGGCGGGTTGAACACCGGGGAGCTGTTTTTT. Translation gives CASSLYGGLNTGELFF.

The rearrangement joins TRBV11-2 to TRBJ2-3; TRBD2 matches 9 bases. The CDR3 sequence is 16 residues long. Germline V gene data show CDR1 as SGHAT and CDR2 as FQNNGV. Germline trimming cut 3 bases from V and 2 bases from J; bases unmatched to any gene: 6. Here the CDR3 reads CASSFTTSGNTDTQYF. CDR3 bases: TGTGCCAGCAGCTTTACGACTAGCGGAAACACAGATACGCAGTATTTT.

This clone appeared a single time. The chain employs TRBV6-5 and TRBJ1-2, with D possibly matching TRBD1 (5 bases). This CDR3 comprises 15 residues. The ends were cut back, 0 bases at V and 5 bases at J, with 13 bases in the middle. Germline-derived CDR1 and CDR2 are MNHEY and SVGAGI. The chain's CDR3 is CASSYSGRVGYGYTF. CDR3 nucleotide sequence: TGTGCCAGCAGTTACTCGGGCAGGGTGGGGTATGGCTACACCTTC.

The genes are TRBV6-5 and TRBJ2-6, with unresolved D. CDR1 is MNHEY and CDR2 is SVGAGI in the germline V gene. The V end lost 5 bases, the J end lost 4 bases, and 9 bases lay between the germline ends. There are 14 residues in the CDR3. As DNA, the CDR3 is TGTGCCAGCAGTGAAGACTTGGGGGCCAACGTCCTGACTTTC. Amino acid sequence: CASSEDLGANVLTF.

This chain links TRBV6-4 with TRBJ2-5; weak D call: TRBD1 (6 bases). Germline V lookup: CDR1 MRHNA, CDR2 SNTAGT. V was trimmed by 0 bases and J by 1 base, leaving 18 bases between them. This CDR3 comprises 18 residues. In nucleotides, the CDR3 is TGTGCCAGCAGTGACTCAGGATACCAACAGGGATCCCAAGAGACCCAGTACTTC. Translation: CASSDSGYQQGSQETQYF.

The chain recombines TRBV9 with TRBJ2-3; 9 bases agree with TRBD2. The germline V gene encodes CDR1 SGDLS and CDR2 YYNGEE. V lost 4 bases and J lost 4; bases outside the gene matches: 10. This CDR3 comprises 16 residues. CDR3 bases: TGTGCCAGCAGCCCCCCCCTAGCGGGATATGCAGATACGCAGTATTTT. It translates to CASSPPLAGYADTQYF.

The chain couples TRBV4-3 to TRBJ1-5; maybe TRBD1 (5 bases). This CDR3 comprises 16 residues. V was shortened by 0 bases and J by 6 bases, with 15 bases between the two germline ends. The V gene's germline CDR1 is LGHNA and CDR2 YSLEER. CDR3 sequence (DNA): TGCGCCAGCAGCCAAGAGTGGGGGTTGGGGGGTCAGCCCCAGCATTTT. This gives the protein CASSQEWGLGGQPQHF.

This rearrangement joins TRBV4-3 to TRBJ1-2, with 8 bases fitting TRBD1. The CDR3 spans 15 residues. Unmatched junction bases numbered 6, after V lost 4 bases and J lost 2 bases. Germline values: CDR1 LGHNA, CDR2 YSLEER. This chain's CDR3 is CASSLRQGQNYGYTF. In DNA form, the CDR3 reads TGCGCCAGCAGCCTACGACAGGGGCAGAACTATGGCTACACCTTC.

V is TRBV2 and J is TRBJ2-5; TRBD2 aligns across 8 bases. V was pared by 7 bases and J by 5 bases, with 6 bases of the junction left unmatched. The CDR3 is 13 amino acids. Germline assignment: CDR1 SNHLY and CDR2 FYNNEI. CDR3 in DNA: TGTGCCAGCACTCGGGGGGGGAGTGAGACCCAGTACTTC. It specifies CASTRGGSETQYF.

V gene TRBV2 combines with J gene TRBJ1-4, with a possible D match to TRBD1 (6 bases). The germline CDR1 and CDR2 sequences are SNHLY and FYNNEI. This CDR3 is 14 amino acids long. V lost 8 bases and J lost 0, with 10 bases in between. The CDR3: CASRDTTTNEKLFF. CDR3 bases: TGTGCCAGCCGGGACACCACAACTAATGAAAAACTGTTTTTT.

In its sample, this clone was seen a few times. The chain has TRBV6-1 and TRBJ2-7; 8 bases line up with TRBD2. Trimming removed 3 bases from V and 1 base from J; junction bases left unmatched: 5. The germline gives CDR1 MNHNS, CDR2 SASEGT. The CDR3 consists of 15 residues. The CDR3: CASSEPGGRSYEQYF. In nucleotides, the CDR3 is TGTGCCAGCAGTGAGCCGGGCGGGAGGTCCTACGAGCAGTACTTC.